These T cell receptor beta chains were read from a single sample in a study of T cell repertoires in cytomegalovirus infection. TCRdb re-called the reads with MiXCR, one entry per CDR3 protein. Of under 600,000 distinct CDR3 sequences in the sample, 16% were seen once. Sequencing input: CD8+ T cells from PBMCs. The receptor set was obtained from a human donor in good health (CMV status not recorded). Some clones in this sample may be carry-over from other donors' samples. CDR3s include the opening cysteine and the closing phenylalanine or tryptophan. A D gene is named only where the DNA matches it firmly. The size field is filled for only some rows; it gives once, few, many or a size class.

J gene	D gene	V gene	clone size	CDR3 DNA	CDR3 protein
TRBJ2-3	-	TRBV4-1	-	TGTGCCAGCAGCCAAGAGGGACGAGGAGGTGATACGCAGTATTTT	CASSQEGRGGDTQYF
TRBJ1-1	-	TRBV6-6	many	TGTGCCAGCAGCCCCAGGGTGATCCAATGGAACACTGAAGCTTTCTTT	CASSPRVIQWNTEAFF
TRBJ2-3	-	TRBV2	few	TGTGCCAGAGAAAGGGGGACTTCCCGCGGGGGAGGAGATACGCAGTATTTT	CARERGTSRGGGDTQYF
TRBJ2-1	TRBD2	TRBV7-2	many	TGTGCCAGCAGCAACCGCTCAGCGGGGTTGTACAATGAGCAGTTCTTC	CASSNRSAGLYNEQFF
TRBJ1-2	TRBD1	TRBV14	few	TGTGCCAGCAGCCGACCGGGACAGTGGGACTATGGCTACACCTTC	CASSRPGQWDYGYTF
TRBJ2-7	TRBD1	TRBV20-1	many	TGCAGTGTTCGTACACAGGGGGCTTACGAGCAGTACTTC	CSVRTQGAYEQYF
TRBJ1-3	-	TRBV7-6	many	TGTGCCAGCAGCTTAGCACGAGGGGGTCTCTCTGGAAACACCATATATTTT	CASSLARGGLSGNTIYF
TRBJ2-7	-	TRBV20-1	few	TGCAGTGCCCCGGAAGGGGCTCCGCTAAGCGAGCAGTACTTC	CSAPEGAPLSEQYF
TRBJ2-4	-	TRBV10-3	many	TGTGCCATCAGTGAGTCTGGAAGCGGAACCAAAAACATTCAGTACTTC	CAISESGSGTKNIQYF
TRBJ2-5	TRBD2	TRBV7-8	many	TGTGCCAGCAGCCAAGCGTTAGCGGGAGCCCAAGAGACCCAGTACTTC	CASSQALAGAQETQYF
TRBJ1-2	-	TRBV9	-	TGTGCCAGCAGCCAGGACAGCCGATATGGCTACACCTTC	CASSQDSRYGYTF
TRBJ2-1	-	TRBV28	many	TGTGCCAGCAGGGACGGGACCTACAATGAGCAGTTCTTC	CASRDGTYNEQFF
TRBJ1-4	-	TRBV7-9	many	TGTGCCAGCAGCTCCAGACAGGCCGCAACTAATGAAAAACTGTTTTTT	CASSSRQAATNEKLFF
TRBJ2-1	TRBD2	TRBV6-1	-	TGTGCAAGCAGTGAAGGGAGGGTGACCCCCTACAATGAGCAGTTCTTC	CASSEGRVTPYNEQFF
TRBJ1-5	-	TRBV9	-	TGTGCCAGCAGCGTAGAAGGGGTGAGCCAGCCCCAGCATTTT	CASSVEGVSQPQHF
TRBJ2-7	-	TRBV28	many	TGTGCCAGCAGTAGGAGGGCCTCCTACGAGCAGTACTTC	CASSRRASYEQYF
TRBJ2-7	-	TRBV15	few	TGTGCCACCAGCAGAGATCGAGCCTTCTCCTACGAGCAGTACTTC	CATSRDRAFSYEQYF
TRBJ1-1	-	TRBV19	few	TGTGCCAGTAGTATATTTCCGAGGATGGCTTTCTTT	CASSIFPRMAFF
TRBJ2-2	-	TRBV19	few	TGTGCCAGTAGTATGTACGGGGAGAACACCGGGGAGCTGTTTTTT	CASSMYGENTGELFF
TRBJ1-1	-	TRBV11-2	many	TGTGCCAGCAGCCGTGATTCTGGGGCTAACACTGAAGCTTTCTTT	CASSRDSGANTEAFF
TRBJ1-6	-	TRBV7-3	many	TGTGCCAGCAGCTTAGGGGTCTGGAATTCACCCCTCCACTTT	CASSLGVWNSPLHF
TRBJ1-2	TRBD1	TRBV10-1	few	TGCGCCAGCAGTGAGCCGGGGACAGTTGCTAACTATGGCTACACCTTC	CASSEPGTVANYGYTF
TRBJ2-1	TRBD2	TRBV7-4	-	TGTGCCAGCAGCTCCCCTAGCGGGGTTCTAAATGAGCAGTTCTTC	CASSSPSGVLNEQFF
TRBJ1-2	-	TRBV20-1	few	TGCAGTGCTCCCCGTGGCGGCGAAAATGGCTACACCTTC	CSAPRGGENGYTF
TRBJ2-1	TRBD2	TRBV11-2	many	TGTGCCAGCAGCCAGCGGGACCTCACCGCGGATGAGCAGTTCTTC	CASSQRDLTADEQFF
TRBJ2-6	TRBD2	TRBV7-9	many	TGTGCCAGCAGCGGGGTCCAGAAAGCGGGAGGGCCATCTGGGGCCAACGTCCTGACTTTC	CASSGVQKAGGPSGANVLTF
TRBJ2-7	-	TRBV7-6	many	TGTGCCAGCAGCTTAGGCCAGGACTCCTACGAGCAGTACTTC	CASSLGQDSYEQYF
TRBJ1-1	-	TRBV11-2	-	TGTGCCAGCAGCTTAGAATGGGTAGGGAACACTGAAGCTTTCTTT	CASSLEWVGNTEAFF
TRBJ2-7	-	TRBV3-1	few	TGTGCCAGCCCCCCGCGGCTCTCCTACGAGCAGTACTTC	CASPPRLSYEQYF
TRBJ1-5	TRBD1	TRBV12-3/TRBV12-4	few	TGTGCCAGCAGGGTCGACAGGGAAATTAATCAGCCCCAGCATTTT	CASRVDREINQPQHF
TRBJ2-1	-	TRBV28	few	TGTGCCAGCAGGTTATGGGGGGCGCGGGATGAGCAGTTCTTC	CASRLWGARDEQFF